This T cell receptor (beta chain) was obtained from a study of blood T cell repertoires in COVID-19. Study information: COVID-19 samples from acute and convalescent phases originated in the United States, Italy and Spain. PBMCs, B-cell-depleted T cells, or T cells provided the cDNA or gDNA that made up the material.

Original processing notes: Nucleated cell number was recorded as an estimate derived from reference gene primer amplification. Generated by immunoSEQ multiplex PCR, the TCRdb table keeps only in-frame clones and is missing some. V, J and clone size are those of that table, while D and trimming were read from the DNA. Of fewer than 80,000 clones in the sample, 90% were seen once. The sequence derives from a human donor in a cohort sampled during active COVID-19. Input material: peripheral blood.

In nucleotides, the CDR3 is TGTGCCAGTAGTATAGTGAAACAGGGTGTCCAGCCCCAGCATTTT. Protein product: CASSIVKQGVQPQHF. The gene calls are TRBV19 and TRBJ1-5; D perhaps matches TRBD1 (6 bases). Germline V gene sequence: CDR1 LNHDA, CDR2 SQIVND (reference sequence). This CDR3 contains 15 residues. The V and J ends lost 1 base and 7 bases respectively, with 14 bases between them.